Presented here are 23 T cell receptor beta chains from one specimen sequenced in a study of blood T cell repertoires in COVID-19. TCRdb keeps only in-frame clones here, not all; method: immunoSEQ multiplex PCR. The repertoire includes some 400,000 clones, 80% to 95% of them detected once, and around 0.94% sits in the top ten. The specimen was PBMCs or T cells enriched from blood (not recorded which). Every receptor here comes from a woman in her forties who had been exposed to COVID-19.

As regards this clone: This sample includes further DNA sequences coding for the same CDR3. The chain uses TRBV5-1 and TRBJ1-2; a weak D match, TRBD1 (5 bases). With 0 bases removed from V and 4 bases from J, the gap between germline ends came to 13 bases. Germline CDR1 is SGHRS and CDR2 is YFSETQ. The CDR3 covers 15 residues. In DNA, the CDR3 is TGCGCCAGCAGCTTGGGCGGGACCGCGCTCTATGGCTACACCTTC. Translation gives CASSLGGTALYGYTF.

This clone turned up a few times. J is TRBJ2-2 and V is TRBV7-9; perhaps TRBD1 as D (5 bases). The CDR3 covers 15 residues. With 4 bases removed from V and 1 base from J, the gap between germline ends came to 10 bases. The germline CDR1 and CDR2 sequences are SEHNR and FQNEAQ (reference sequence). The CDR3: CASSSTGVNTGELFF. The CDR3 DNA sequence: TGTGCCAGCAGCTCTACAGGAGTGAACACCGGGGAGCTGTTTTTT.

The chain recombines TRBV19 with TRBJ1-1; D is unresolved. The CDR3 contains 12 residues. Germline V gives CDR1 LNHDA, CDR2 SQIVND (reference sequence). Trimming pared 11 bases from V and 3 bases from J, leaving 13 bases between. The CDR3 reads CAVRRGYTEAFF. For the CDR3, the DNA is TGTGCCGTGCGGCGGGGTTACACTGAAGCTTTCTTT. Full variable domain (rest looked up from reference TRBV19 and TRBJ1-1): DGGITQSPKYLFRKEGQNVTLSCEQNLNHDAMYWYRQDPGQGLRLIYYSQIVNDFQKGDIAEGYSVSREKKESFPLTVTSAQKNPTAFYLCAVRRGYTEAFFGQGTRLTVV.

The chain uses TRBV5-1 and TRBJ1-1, with a tentative D call TRBD1 (6 bases). CDR1 is SGHRS, CDR2 YFSETQ, per germline. V lost 1 base and J 5 bases, leaving 12 bases between the germline ends. This CDR3 comprises 14 residues. The CDR3 spells CASSLQGQGTEAFF. In DNA form, the CDR3 reads TGCGCCAGCAGCTTGCAGGGTCAGGGGACTGAAGCTTTCTTT.

The chain couples TRBV19 to TRBJ2-2, with D possibly TRBD1 on 6 matching bases. Germline-derived CDR1 and CDR2 are LNHDA and SQIVND (reference sequence). Trimming left V 4 bases short and J 2 bases short, with 14 bases between. The CDR3 totals 16 residues. CDR3 coding DNA: TGTGCCAGTAGTACACAGGGAAGAGATAACACCGGGGAGCTGTTTTTT. Protein product: CASSTQGRDNTGELFF.

The rearrangement joins TRBV6-6 to TRBJ1-1; D perhaps matches TRBD1 (5 bases). This CDR3 is 14 amino acids long. Between the trimmed V and J ends, which lost 8 bases and 4 bases, there was a span of 17 bases. Looked up from germline, CDR1 is MNHNY and CDR2 is SVGAGI (reference sequence). The CDR3 DNA is TGTGCCAGCTCCTACGGGGGTTTCGGCACTGAAGCTTTCTTT. Its protein product is CASSYGGFGTEAFF.

The V call is TRBV7-8, the J call TRBJ2-2, with TRBD2 matching over 10 bases. V gave up 1 base and J gave up 6 bases; unmatched junction bases: 11. This CDR3 is built from 18 residues. CDR1 is SGHVS, CDR2 FQNEAQ, per germline. The CDR3 DNA is TGTGCCAGCAGCTTAGAGGTGCTAGCGGGAGTTCGGGCCGGGGAGCTGTTTTTT. Its translation: CASSLEVLAGVRAGELFF.

As DNA, the CDR3 is TGTGCCAGTAATGCCTGGAGAGGCACTGAAGCTTTCTTT. Translated: CASNAWRGTEAFF. V gene TRBV19 combines with J gene TRBJ1-1; D uncertain. The CDR3 is made up of 13 amino acids. Germline CDR1 and CDR2: LNHDA and SQIVND (reference sequence). V dropped 7 bases and J dropped 4 bases, with 13 bases sitting between them. Full variable domain (missing parts from reference TRBV19 and TRBJ1-1): DGGITQSPKYLFRKEGQNVTLSCEQNLNHDAMYWYRQDPGQGLRLIYYSQIVNDFQKGDIAEGYSVSREKKESFPLTVTSAQKNPTAFYLCASNAWRGTEAFFGQGTRLTVV.

The V and J genes are TRBV7-3 and TRBJ2-1; TRBD2 matches 11 bases. V lost 5 bases, J lost 7 bases, and 13 bases stayed unmatched. The CDR3 runs to 17 residues. Germline V lookup: CDR1 SGHTA, CDR2 FQGTGA. CDR3 residues: CASSLRGSGGVTNEQFF. The CDR3 region has the DNA TGTGCCAGCAGCCTTCGCGGTAGCGGGGGGGTCACGAATGAGCAGTTCTTC.

Here the CDR3 DNA reads TGTGCCAGCAGTAGGACTAGCGGGGGGGGAAACAATGAGCAGTTCTTC. Its translation: CASSRTSGGGNNEQFF. This chain links TRBV3-1 (or the pseudogene TRBV3-2) with TRBJ2-1; 15 bases fit TRBD2. The germline V gene encodes CDR1 LGHDT and CDR2 YNNKEL (reference sequence). The CDR3 loop spans 16 amino acids. The V gene end was trimmed by 6 bases and the J gene end by 5 bases; junction bases not matched to a gene: 5.

This chain uses TRBV3-1 (or the pseudogene TRBV3-2) with TRBJ2-2, with D tentatively TRBD2 (5 bases). CDR1 LGHDT and CDR2 YNNKEL come from the germline V gene (reference sequence). The V end lost 5 bases, the J end lost 3 bases, and 10 bases lay between the germline ends. This CDR3 is built from 14 residues. The CDR3 reads CASSSIAYTGELFF. In DNA form, the CDR3 reads TGTGCCAGCAGCTCCATAGCGTACACCGGGGAGCTGTTTTTT.

The V gene is TRBV18, the J gene TRBJ2-1; D unresolved. The V and J ends lost 2 bases and 0 bases respectively, with 8 bases between them. Germline CDR1 and CDR2: KGHSH and LQKENI. The CDR3 loop spans 15 amino acids. The CDR3: CASSPVVSSYNEQFF. CDR3 sequence (DNA): TGTGCCAGCTCACCAGTCGTGAGCTCCTACAATGAGCAGTTCTTC.

The rearrangement joins TRBV7-8 to TRBJ2-1; 8 nucleotides match TRBD1. Germline lookup yields CDR1 SGHVS and CDR2 FQNEAQ. J gave up 0 bases and V 8 bases, and 15 bases lay outside the gene matches. The CDR3 is made up of 18 amino acids. Here the CDR3 reads CASQRGQAAGGSYNEQFF. The DNA for the CDR3 is TGTGCCAGCCAAAGGGGACAGGCGGCGGGCGGCTCCTACAATGAGCAGTTCTTC.

The chain recombines TRBV6-4 with TRBJ1-5; D unclear. Germline loops: CDR1 MRHNA, CDR2 SNTAGT. The length of the CDR3 is 16 residues. V dropped 3 bases and J dropped 1 base, with 13 bases sitting between them. CDR3 in amino acids: CASSEPEPRSNQPQHF. Written as DNA, the CDR3 is TGTGCCAGCAGTGAACCTGAGCCACGGAGCAATCAGCCCCAGCATTTT.

Concerning this clone itself: One junction end disagrees with the germline gene, perhaps due to a read error. The gene calls are TRBV10-3 and TRBJ2-7; 9 nucleotides match TRBD2. The CDR3 is 15 amino acids. Germline V CDR1 and CDR2: ENHRY, SYGVKD. The chain's CDR3 is CVISESAGGLYEQYF. In DNA, the CDR3 is TGTGTCATCAGTGAGTCCGCGGGAGGGTTGTACGAGCAGTACTTC.

The chain combines TRBV24-1 with TRBJ2-7; 9 positions match TRBD1. J gave up 4 bases and V 3 bases, and 18 bases lay outside the gene matches. Germline V lookup: CDR1 KGHDR, CDR2 SFDVKD. The CDR3 consists of 19 residues. Here the CDR3 DNA reads TGTGCCACCAGTGATGCGACGACACAGGGGGCGGGTTCTGAGTACGAGCAGTACTTC. Its protein is CATSDATTQGAGSEYEQYF.

The chain joins TRBV12-3 or TRBV12-4 to TRBJ1-1, with 7 bases aligning to TRBD1. The CDR3 consists of 13 residues. The V segment lost 7 bases and the J segment 1 base; nucleotides outside the gene matches: 3. Written as DNA, the CDR3 is TGTGCCAGCACGAACAGGGGGAACACTGAAGCTTTCTTT. Translated, it gives CASTNRGNTEAFF.

This chain joins TRBV27 and TRBJ2-7, with D possibly being TRBD2 (5 bases). The CDR3 has 15 amino acids. The germline V gene has CDR1 MNHEY and CDR2 SMNVEV (reference sequence). The V and J ends lost 8 bases and 2 bases respectively, with 19 bases between them. The CDR3 loop is CASRQYRGEPYEQYF. CDR3 nucleotide sequence: TGTGCCAGCCGCCAGTATCGGGGAGAGCCCTACGAGCAGTACTTC.

The gene calls are TRBV15 and TRBJ1-4, with D unclear. The CDR3 has 13 amino acids. V lost 1 base to trimming and J lost 5 bases, with 5 bases between them. Germline CDR1 LNHNV, CDR2 YYDKDF (reference sequence). Written as DNA, the CDR3 is TGTGCCACCAGCAGAGTCCTCAATGAAAAACTGTTTTTT. Encoded protein: CATSRVLNEKLFF.

The chain recombines TRBV11-2 with TRBJ1-3; the match to TRBD1 covers 8 bases. Germline V gene data show CDR1 as SGHAT and CDR2 as FQNNGV. The CDR3 runs to 16 residues. Unmatched junction bases numbered 5, after V lost 1 base and J lost 3 bases. The CDR3, as DNA: TGTGCCAGCAGCTTAGGTGACAGGGGACTTGGAAACACCATATATTTT. Its protein is CASSLGDRGLGNTIYF.

This sequence joins TRBV19 and TRBJ1-1, with D maybe TRBD1 (5 bases). The length of the CDR3 is 16 residues. Trimming stripped 4 bases from V and 2 bases from J, with 17 bases between. Germline V gene sequence: CDR1 LNHDA, CDR2 SQIVND (reference sequence). The DNA for the CDR3 is TGTGCCAGTAGTAAAAGGCCAGGGTTAAAAAACACTGAAGCTTTCTTT. Translated: CASSKRPGLKNTEAFF.

This sequence joins TRBV4-1 and TRBJ2-6; D perhaps matches TRBD1 (6 bases). CDR3 length: 15 residues. With 3 bases removed from V and 3 bases from J, the gap between germline ends came to 9 bases. In germline, CDR1 is MGHRA, CDR2 YSYEKL. The CDR3, as DNA: TGCGCCAGCAGCCACCAGGACAGTGGGGCCAACGTCCTGACTTTC. This translates into CASSHQDSGANVLTF.

J is TRBJ2-7 and V is TRBV2; no definite D call. The CDR3 sequence is 11 residues long. CDR1 and CDR2 from the germline V gene are SNHLY and FYNNEI. The germline V and J ends were trimmed by 4 bases and 4 bases, with 5 bases remaining between them. The CDR3 reads CASSGEYEQYF. The CDR3 bases are TGTGCCAGCAGTGGAGAGTACGAGCAGTACTTC.